These 27 T cell receptor beta chains originate from one sample sequenced in a study of blood T cell repertoires in COVID-19. Produced via immunoSEQ multiplex PCR; TCRdb's table is partial and in-frame only. The sample has over 45,000 clones; 60% to 80% are singletons. Sequencing was performed on peripheral blood. The receptors derive from a human donor with active or convalescent COVID-19. The donor label of this sample is uncertain.

This sequence joins TRBV6-5 and TRBJ2-2; 10 bases are a match to TRBD2. Germline CDR1 MNHEY, CDR2 SVGAGI. V was clipped by 2 bases and J by 3 bases; unmatched bases: 3. CDR3 length equals 16 residues. The CDR3 DNA reads as TGTGCCAGCAGTTACGCTAGCGGGAGCTACACCGGGGAGCTGTTTTTT. Translated: CASSYASGSYTGELFF.

V is TRBV10-1 and J is TRBJ2-5, with a weak D call TRBD1 (6 bases). Germline CDR1 and CDR2: WNHNN and SYGVQD (reference sequence). The V gene lost 3 bases and the J gene lost 2 bases, with 13 bases spanning the gap. The CDR3 contains 15 residues. The CDR3 bases are TGCGCCAGCAGTGACTCGACAGGCTCACAAGAGACCCAGTACTTC. The encoded protein is CASSDSTGSQETQYF.

This rearrangement joins TRBV24-1 to TRBJ1-5, with no clear D. This CDR3 is built from 12 residues. The germline CDR1 and CDR2 sequences are KGHDR and SFDVKD. V was clipped by 2 bases and J by 7 bases, with 5 bases between them. This chain's CDR3 is CATSDSGQPQHF. Here the CDR3 DNA reads TGTGCCACCAGTGATTCGGGACAGCCCCAGCATTTT.

The rearrangement uses TRBV7-8 and TRBJ1-1; D is uncertain. The germline V and J ends were trimmed by 1 base and 0 bases, with 9 bases remaining between them. The CDR3 sequence is 15 residues long. Germline V gene data show CDR1 as SGHVS and CDR2 as FQNEAQ. The CDR3, as DNA: TGTGCCAGCAGCTTAGTATCGGGGATGAACACTGAAGCTTTCTTT. Translating gives CASSLVSGMNTEAFF.

J is TRBJ2-3 and V is TRBV10-3; 10 bases agree with TRBD2. J lost 6 bases, V lost 2 bases, and 11 bases had no gene match. CDR1 ENHRY and CDR2 SYGVKD come from the germline V gene. The CDR3 sequence is 17 residues long. CDR3 DNA: TGTGCCATCAGTGAGAAGGCTAGCGGGAGTCAGGGGGATACGCAGTATTTT. Its translation: CAISEKASGSQGDTQYF.

The chain combines TRBV24-1 with TRBJ1-2; maybe TRBD1 (6 bases). This CDR3 spans 12 amino acids. Germline V gene lookup returns CDR1 KGHDR and CDR2 SFDVKD. The V end was cut by 5 bases, the J end by 8 bases, with 11 bases between. CDR3 in amino acids: CATSGPGEGYTF. CDR3 bases: TGTGCCACCAGTGGACCAGGGGAAGGCTACACCTTC.

The chain recombines TRBV28 with TRBJ1-6, with D maybe TRBD1 (6 bases). This CDR3 is 16 amino acids long. V lost 6 bases, J lost 6 bases, and 18 bases lay in between. The germline gives CDR1 MDHEN, CDR2 SYDVKM. The DNA for the CDR3 is TGTGCCAGCAGAGGGGGACGCTTCCCCCTTAATTCACCCCTCCACTTT. It yields the protein CASRGGRFPLNSPLHF.

By its share, this clone is medium-sized. This chain connects TRBV7-8 to TRBJ2-1, with D perhaps matching TRBD1 (7 bases). The length of the CDR3 is 14 residues. CDR1 and CDR2 from the germline V gene are SGHVS and FQNEAQ. Trimming removed 1 base at V and 7 bases at J, with 11 bases between. The CDR3 here is CASSLETGRNEQFF. CDR3 bases: TGTGCCAGCAGCTTAGAGACAGGGAGGAATGAGCAGTTCTTC.

This clone was observed once. This chain connects TRBV7-3 to TRBJ1-6, with a tentative D call TRBD1 (5 bases). V dropped 5 bases and J dropped 13 bases, with 12 bases sitting between them. The germline V gene encodes CDR1 SGHTA and CDR2 FQGTGA. CDR3 size: 12 residues. The DNA for the CDR3 is TGTGCCAGCAGCCGACAACGGGGGCCCCTCCACTTT. Its protein is CASSRQRGPLHF.

The chain joins TRBV27 to TRBJ2-7; 10 nucleotides match TRBD1. Looked up from germline, CDR1 is MNHEY and CDR2 is SMNVEV (reference sequence). The CDR3 spans 15 residues. V lost 2 bases and J lost 7; bases outside the gene matches: 8. CDR3 protein: CASSLTGTGVIEQYF. CDR3 nucleotides: TGTGCCAGCAGTTTAACCGGGACAGGGGTGATTGAGCAGTACTTC.

The chain joins TRBV7-2 to TRBJ1-1, with 8 bases matching TRBD1. Looked up from germline, CDR1 is SGHTA and CDR2 is FQGNSA. J lost 6 bases, V lost 5 bases, and 8 bases had no gene match. There are 14 residues in the CDR3. CDR3 DNA: TGTGCCAGCAGCGCCGACAGGGGAAGGGCTGAAGCTTTCTTT. Amino acid sequence: CASSADRGRAEAFF.

This chain uses TRBV5-6 with TRBJ2-5, with D unresolved. V was pared by 7 bases and J by 6 bases, with 13 bases between. This CDR3 has 12 residues. Germline V gene data show CDR1 as SGHDT and CDR2 as YYEEEE. The DNA for the CDR3 is TGTGCCAGCCGTACATGGAGCCAGACCCAGTACTTC. Protein product: CASRTWSQTQYF.

The rearrangement links TRBV4-1 to TRBJ1-4; D not certain. CDR3 length equals 15 residues. Germline V gene lookup returns CDR1 MGHRA and CDR2 YSYEKL. V was pared by 6 bases and J by 0 bases, with 11 bases between. The CDR3 DNA follows: TGCGCCAGCAGACCAGAACTAACAACTAATGAAAAACTGTTTTTT. This encodes CASRPELTTNEKLFF.

In this sample, this clone turned up many times. The J gene is TRBJ1-2, the V gene TRBV4-2; 8 bases match TRBD1. Germline V CDR1 and CDR2: LGHNA, YNFKEQ. CDR3 size: 14 residues. Losses at the gene ends were 3 bases for V and 10 bases for J; bases not matched to a gene: 10. The CDR3 spells CASSHPGQGGNYTF. CDR3 coding DNA: TGTGCCAGCAGCCACCCCGGACAGGGAGGAAACTACACCTTC.

The chain uses TRBV30 and TRBJ1-1, with D tentatively TRBD1 (5 bases). Trimming stripped 6 bases from V and 5 bases from J, with 13 bases between. In germline, CDR1 is GTSNPN, CDR2 SVGIG (reference sequence). This CDR3 is built from 12 residues. Here the CDR3 DNA reads TGTGCCTGCTGTCAGGGAGGAACTGAAGCTTTCTTT. This codes for CACCQGGTEAFF.

With regard to this clone: The sample has other DNA sequences that encode this CDR3 too. The chain links TRBV4-3 to TRBJ2-1, with 11 bases identical to TRBD2. The trim removed 3 bases at V and 4 bases at J, leaving 2 bases unmatched. This CDR3 spans 15 amino acids. From germline, CDR1 is LGHNA and CDR2 YSLEER. The CDR3 protein is CASSQPSGGYNEQFF. In DNA, the CDR3 is TGCGCCAGCAGCCAGCCTAGCGGGGGGTACAATGAGCAGTTCTTC.

V usage is TRBV28 and J usage is TRBJ2-5, with 16 bases that match TRBD2. This CDR3 is built from 20 residues. The V gene end was trimmed by 4 bases and the J gene end by 4 bases; junction bases not matched to a gene: 15. Germline V lookup: CDR1 MDHEN, CDR2 SYDVKM. The CDR3 region is CASSSLPYGTSGRAIETQYF. In nucleotides, the CDR3 is TGTGCCAGCAGTTCTCTACCTTACGGGACTAGCGGGAGGGCCATAGAGACCCAGTACTTC.

This chain links TRBV7-6 with TRBJ1-2; 9 bases agree with TRBD1. J was trimmed by 7 bases and V by 5 bases; bases with no gene match: 11. Germline lookup yields CDR1 SGHVS and CDR2 FNYEAQ. The CDR3 runs to 15 residues. CDR3 sequence reads: CASSVSQGALGGYTF. CDR3 nucleotide sequence: TGTGCCAGCAGCGTATCACAGGGGGCATTAGGTGGCTACACCTTC.

V gene TRBV6-1 combines with J gene TRBJ1-2; no reliable D call. V was trimmed by 0 bases and J by 4 bases, leaving 12 bases between them. The CDR3 has 15 residues. Germline V gene data show CDR1 as MNHNS and CDR2 as SASEGT. The CDR3 DNA reads TGTGCCAGCAGTGAAGCGCCGATGCGGGGCTATGGCTACACCTTC. Protein sequence: CASSEAPMRGYGYTF.

This clone was recorded a few times. This could be a read error, since a much larger clone is one nucleotide away. CDR3 DNA sequence: TGCGCCCGCAGCCTGCCCGGGGGGGGGCCCGGGGAGCTGTTTTTT. It specifies CARSLPGGGPGELFF. The rearrangement links TRBV4-1 to TRBJ2-2; TRBD2 aligns across 8 bases. This CDR3 comprises 15 residues. The germline gives CDR1 MGHRA, CDR2 YSYEKL.

This chain's CDR3 is CSVGARAGGYEQYF. The CDR3, as DNA: TGCAGCGTTGGGGCTAGGGCAGGGGGCTACGAGCAGTACTTC. The chain is built from TRBV29-1 and TRBJ2-7, with 7 bases that match TRBD1. CDR1 SQVTM and CDR2 ANQGSEA come from the germline V gene. The CDR3 spans 14 residues. J lost 3 bases, V lost 4 bases, and 9 bases had no gene match.

The chain carries TRBV19 and TRBJ1-5; D is ambiguous. CDR1 is LNHDA, CDR2 SQIVND, per germline (reference sequence). V gave up 3 bases and J gave up 0 bases, with 6 bases separating them. The CDR3 length is 14 residues. CDR3 coding DNA: TGTGCCAGTAGTATCCCGGGTAGCAATCAGCCCCAGCATTTT. It codes for CASSIPGSNQPQHF.

This chain connects TRBV10-3 to TRBJ2-7, with TRBD2 matching over 9 bases. Germline values: CDR1 ENHRY, CDR2 SYGVKD. The ends lost 7 bases at V and 0 bases at J; junction bases unmatched: 7. The CDR3 has 15 residues. In DNA form, the CDR3 reads TGTGCCATCACCGCGGGAGGGCCTCCCTCCTACGAGCAGTACTTC. This encodes CAITAGGPPSYEQYF.

This clone has just one count. The chain carries TRBV7-3 and TRBJ2-2; D is ambiguous. Germline V gene sequence: CDR1 SGHTA, CDR2 FQGTGA. V lost 3 bases and J 6 bases, leaving 11 bases between the germline ends. This CDR3 comprises 14 residues. CDR3 in amino acids: CASSLSPSAGELFF. CDR3 coding DNA: TGTGCCAGCAGCTTGTCCCCCTCGGCCGGGGAGCTGTTTTTT.

The chain is built from TRBV24-1 and TRBJ1-1, with TRBD1 matching 8 bases. There are 15 residues in the CDR3. Germline CDR1 is KGHDR and CDR2 is SFDVKD. Trimming removed 3 bases from V and 4 bases from J; junction bases left unmatched: 6. The CDR3: CATSDDGQGPTEAFF. The CDR3 DNA sequence: TGTGCCACCAGTGATGACGGACAGGGTCCCACTGAAGCTTTCTTT.

V gene TRBV11-2 combines with J gene TRBJ1-2; 9 bases align to TRBD1. Per germline, CDR1 SGHAT and CDR2 FQNNGV. V trimming: 6 bases; J trimming: 6 bases; junction bases outside the gene matches: 14. The length of the CDR3 is 16 residues. This chain's CDR3 is CASSPNKPGDRDGYTF. The CDR3 DNA reads TGTGCCAGCAGTCCAAATAAGCCCGGGGACAGGGATGGCTACACCTTC.

The J gene is TRBJ2-7, the V gene TRBV7-6, with 9 nucleotides matching TRBD2. This CDR3 region has 15 residues. Trimming cost V 1 base and J 6 bases; bases outside gene matches: 7. CDR1 is SGHVS and CDR2 is FNYEAQ in the germline V gene. The CDR3 spells CASSLVLAGTSEQYF. Here the CDR3 DNA reads TGTGCCAGCAGCTTAGTGCTAGCGGGGACGAGCGAGCAGTACTTC.